This record looks at one T cell receptor beta chain sequence and its context. This sample is drawn from a study of blood T cell repertoires in COVID-19. Turning to the study itself: PBMCs, B-cell-depleted T cells, or T cells were the source of the cDNA or gDNA that made up the material.

In the authors' methods: Nucleated cell counts were estimated from reference gene primer amplification. Here immunoSEQ multiplex PCR was the method, and the copy in TCRdb shows in-frame clones only, minus some. From that table come the V and J calls and clone size; the DNA was used to work out D and trimming. The sample holds some 160,000 clones; 83% are singletons and the top ten take around 20%. V was clipped by 6 bases and J by 3 bases; unmatched bases: 3. The CDR3 extends over 13 amino acids. The clonotype originates from an older woman who had recovered from COVID-19. The sequenced sample was peripheral blood. The V call is TRBV12-3 or TRBV12-4, the J call TRBJ2-3, with TRBD1 matching 7 bases. CDR3 coding DNA: TGTGCCAGCAGCCAGGGACAGACAGATACGCAGTATTTT. This translates into CASSQGQTDTQYF.